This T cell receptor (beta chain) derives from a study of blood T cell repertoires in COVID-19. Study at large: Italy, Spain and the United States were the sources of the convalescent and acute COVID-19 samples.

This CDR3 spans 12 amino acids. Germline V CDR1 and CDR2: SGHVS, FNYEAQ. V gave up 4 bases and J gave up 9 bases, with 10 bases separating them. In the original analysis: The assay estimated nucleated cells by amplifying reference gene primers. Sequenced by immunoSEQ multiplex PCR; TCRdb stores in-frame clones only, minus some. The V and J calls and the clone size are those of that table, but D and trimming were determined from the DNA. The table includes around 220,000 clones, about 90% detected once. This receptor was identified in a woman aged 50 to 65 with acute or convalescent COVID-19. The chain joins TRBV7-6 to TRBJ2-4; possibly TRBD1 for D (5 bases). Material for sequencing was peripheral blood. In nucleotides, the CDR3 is TGTGCCAGCAGCTCTGCCCAGGGCATTCAGTACTTC. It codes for CASSSAQGIQYF.